The present T cell receptor beta chain was sequenced within a study of tumor-infiltrating lymphocytes in primary liver carcinoma. A note on this clonotype: This CDR3 is missing its conserved last phenylalanine or tryptophan, likely due to a read error.

With 500 ng total RNA as template and a constant-region primer, TCR beta cDNA was made. Investigators got TCR beta libraries out of three nested multiplex PCR rounds, done with slightly modified ARM-PCR. The first two PCR rounds used TRBV1-TRBV30 primers with a Cbeta primer, nine to eleven cycles each. TCRdb itself ran the multiplex PCR reads through MiXCR, one entry per CDR3 protein. The data contain about 120,000 distinct CDR3 sequences, roughly 70% of them singletons. CDR3 size: 19 residues. Co-extraction of RNA and DNA was performed on about 18-30 mg of unsorted bulk tissue. Material for sequencing was tumor-adjacent normal liver tissue. J is TRBJ2-1 and V is TRBV12-3 or TRBV12-4; 7 nucleotides line up with TRBD2. The origin of this receptor is a woman aged 60-75 years with primary liver carcinoma and hepatitis B virus infection. The DNA of the CDR3 is TGTGCCTGCAGTCCCGTAGGGGCGGGGGACCCAACACATTACAATGAGCAGTTCTCC. It translates to CACSPVGAGDPTHYNEQFS.